Described below is a single T cell receptor beta chain sequence and its context. Its specificity is unknown. This entry comes from a study of response to subunit inactivated influenza vaccine. Overall study results and limits: Seasonal influenza vaccination, on each occasion, was suggested by the authors to recruit few new T cells.

TCRdb redid the calling of the RT-PCR reads with MiXCR, one entry per CDR3 protein. The sample gives 650,000 to 800,000 distinct CDR3 sequences, 14% of which show up once; 5.5% to 7% is in the top ten. Germline values: CDR1 KGHSH, CDR2 LQKENI. CDR3 length: 14 residues. J was trimmed by 7 bases and V by 3 bases; bases with no gene match: 7. This sequence was found in a man between 45 and 60 years old who received an inactivated influenza vaccine. The genes are TRBV18 and TRBJ2-7, with 9 positions matching TRBD1. This specimen consisted of PBMCs from blood, obtained roughly 15 days before vaccination. This chain's CDR3 is CASSPRDRVGEQYF. The DNA for the CDR3 is TGTGCCAGCTCACCCCGGGACAGGGTGGGGGAGCAGTACTTC.